This T cell receptor beta chain comes out of a study of cytomegalovirus exposure and HLA in healthy donors. The PCR used 60 Vbeta and 13 Jbeta primers. The authors' processing: The authors later counted roughly 77 million unique TCR beta chains, roughly 11 million of them shared. Sequencing was performed with immunoSEQ multiplex PCR; in TCRdb, only in-frame clones are kept and a portion is missing. Clonal size and the V and J genes are those of that table, whereas D and trimming came from the DNA. The sample has hundreds of thousands of clones; around nine tenths are singletons. With respect to this clone: What it recognizes is unknown.

Study findings and constraints: CMV serostatus alone was available as immune exposure information. Analyzed later, association rates of TCRs varied across HLA loci, with DRB1 most and HLA-C fewest.

Trimming left V 6 bases short and J 2 bases short, with 11 bases between. This CDR3 has 14 amino acids. Germline CDR1 is MNHEY and CDR2 is SMNVEV (reference sequence). This TCR derives from a woman aged 18 to 35 in good health and CMV-seronegative. The source material was PBMCs. The chain couples TRBV27 to TRBJ1-5; D possibly corresponds to TRBD1 (6 bases). CDR3 nucleotides: TGTGCCAGCAGATCTCGGACAGGCAATCAGCCCCAGCATTTT. Translated: CASRSRTGNQPQHF.